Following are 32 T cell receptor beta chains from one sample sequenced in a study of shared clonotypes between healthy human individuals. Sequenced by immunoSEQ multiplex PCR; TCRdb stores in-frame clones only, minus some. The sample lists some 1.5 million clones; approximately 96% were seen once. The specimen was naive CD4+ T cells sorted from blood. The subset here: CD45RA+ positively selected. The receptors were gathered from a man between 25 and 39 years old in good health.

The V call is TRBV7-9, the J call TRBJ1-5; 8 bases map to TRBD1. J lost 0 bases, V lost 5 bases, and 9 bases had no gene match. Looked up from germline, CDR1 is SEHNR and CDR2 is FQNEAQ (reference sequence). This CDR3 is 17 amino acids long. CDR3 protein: CASSHSQGAYSNQPQHF. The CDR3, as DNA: TGTGCCAGCAGCCATTCTCAGGGGGCCTATAGCAATCAGCCCCAGCATTTT.

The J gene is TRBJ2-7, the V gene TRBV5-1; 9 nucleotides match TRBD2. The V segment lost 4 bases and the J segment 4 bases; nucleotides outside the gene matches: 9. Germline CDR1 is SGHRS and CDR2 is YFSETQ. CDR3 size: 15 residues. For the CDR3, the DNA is TGCGCCAGCAGCCGGGACCTAGCGGGACAGTACGAGCAGTACTTC. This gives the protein CASSRDLAGQYEQYF.

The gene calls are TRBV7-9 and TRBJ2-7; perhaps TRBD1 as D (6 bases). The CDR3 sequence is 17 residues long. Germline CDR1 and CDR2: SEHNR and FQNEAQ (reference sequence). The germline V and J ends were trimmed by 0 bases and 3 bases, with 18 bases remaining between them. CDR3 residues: CASSLASNQGWSYEQYF. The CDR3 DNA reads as TGTGCCAGCAGCTTAGCATCCAACCAGGGGTGGAGCTACGAGCAGTACTTC.

In DNA form, the CDR3 reads TGTGCCAGCAGCTTCAGGGAGGCCGGGGAGCTGTTTTTT. This codes for CASSFREAGELFF. The gene calls are TRBV7-9 and TRBJ2-2; D may be TRBD2 (6 bases). The CDR3 length is 13 residues. V was cut by 3 bases and J by 6 bases, with 8 bases left in between. CDR1 is SEHNR, CDR2 FQNEAQ, per germline (reference sequence).

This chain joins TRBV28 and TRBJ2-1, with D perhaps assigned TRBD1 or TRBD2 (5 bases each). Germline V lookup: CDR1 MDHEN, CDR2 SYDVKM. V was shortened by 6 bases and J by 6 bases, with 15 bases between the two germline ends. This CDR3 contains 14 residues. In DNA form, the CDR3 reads TGTGCCAGCAGGGGGGACGTAAGAGGCAATGAGCAGTTCTTC. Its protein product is CASRGDVRGNEQFF.

This CDR3 is CSGGRPLAKNIQYF. The CDR3 DNA sequence: TGCAGCGGCGGCAGACCCCTAGCCAAAAACATTCAGTACTTC. The J gene is TRBJ2-4, the V gene TRBV29-1; D call uncertain. This CDR3 spans 14 amino acids. Germline lookup yields CDR1 SQVTM and CDR2 ANQGSEA. Trimming stripped 7 bases from V and 0 bases from J, with 13 bases between.

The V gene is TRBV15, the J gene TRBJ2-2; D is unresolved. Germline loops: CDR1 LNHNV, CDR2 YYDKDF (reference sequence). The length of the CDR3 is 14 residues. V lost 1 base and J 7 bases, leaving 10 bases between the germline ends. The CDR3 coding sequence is TGTGCCACCAGCAGAGCAAACAAACTCGGGGAGCTGTTTTTT. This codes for CATSRANKLGELFF.

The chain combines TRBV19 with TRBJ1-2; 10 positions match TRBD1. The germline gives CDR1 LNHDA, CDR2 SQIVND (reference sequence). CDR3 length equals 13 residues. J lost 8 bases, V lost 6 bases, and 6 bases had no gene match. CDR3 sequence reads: CASSRQGAQGYTF. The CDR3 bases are TGTGCCAGTAGCAGACAGGGGGCACAAGGCTACACCTTC. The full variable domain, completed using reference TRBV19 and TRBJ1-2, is DGGITQSPKYLFRKEGQNVTLSCEQNLNHDAMYWYRQDPGQGLRLIYYSQIVNDFQKGDIAEGYSVSREKKESFPLTVTSAQKNPTAFYLCASSRQGAQGYTFGSGTRLTVV.

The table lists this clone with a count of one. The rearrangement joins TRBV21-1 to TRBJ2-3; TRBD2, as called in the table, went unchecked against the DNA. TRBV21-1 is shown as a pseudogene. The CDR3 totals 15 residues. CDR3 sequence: CASSILAENTDTQYF. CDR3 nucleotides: TGTGCCAGCAGCATACTAGCGGAGAACACAGATACGCAGTATTTT.

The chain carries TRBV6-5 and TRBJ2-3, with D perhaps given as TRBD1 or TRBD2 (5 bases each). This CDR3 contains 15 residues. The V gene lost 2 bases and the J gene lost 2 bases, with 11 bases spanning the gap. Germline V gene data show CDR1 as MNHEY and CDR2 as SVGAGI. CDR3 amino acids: CASSYVGTPTDTQYF. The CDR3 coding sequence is TGTGCCAGCAGTTACGTTGGGACCCCCACAGATACGCAGTATTTT.

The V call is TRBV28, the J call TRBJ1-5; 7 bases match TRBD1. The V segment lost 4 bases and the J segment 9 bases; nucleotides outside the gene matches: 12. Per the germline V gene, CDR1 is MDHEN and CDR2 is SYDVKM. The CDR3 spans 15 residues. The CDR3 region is CASSWDRPRRGPQHF. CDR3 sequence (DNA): TGTGCCAGCAGTTGGGACAGACCAAGGCGTGGGCCCCAGCATTTT.

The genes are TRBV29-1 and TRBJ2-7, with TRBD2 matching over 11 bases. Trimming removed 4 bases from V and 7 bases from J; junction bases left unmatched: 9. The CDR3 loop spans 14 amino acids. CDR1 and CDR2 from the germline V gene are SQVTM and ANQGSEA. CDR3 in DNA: TGCAGCGTTGCGGAACTAGCGGGAGAGGGTGAGCAGTACTTC. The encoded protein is CSVAELAGEGEQYF.

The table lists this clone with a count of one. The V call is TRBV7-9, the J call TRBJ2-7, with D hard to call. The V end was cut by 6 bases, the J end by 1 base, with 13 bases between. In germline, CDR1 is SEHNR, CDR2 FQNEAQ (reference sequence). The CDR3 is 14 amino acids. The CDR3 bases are TGTGCCAGCAGACCTACTGGGCCTTCCTACGAGCAGTACTTC. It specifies CASRPTGPSYEQYF.

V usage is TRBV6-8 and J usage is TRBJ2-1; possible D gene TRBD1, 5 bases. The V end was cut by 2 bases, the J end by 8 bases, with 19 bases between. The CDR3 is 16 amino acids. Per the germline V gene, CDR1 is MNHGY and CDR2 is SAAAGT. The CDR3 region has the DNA TGTGCCAGCAGTTACACGACAGACGGCACGATCGATGAGCAGTTCTTC. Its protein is CASSYTTDGTIDEQFF.

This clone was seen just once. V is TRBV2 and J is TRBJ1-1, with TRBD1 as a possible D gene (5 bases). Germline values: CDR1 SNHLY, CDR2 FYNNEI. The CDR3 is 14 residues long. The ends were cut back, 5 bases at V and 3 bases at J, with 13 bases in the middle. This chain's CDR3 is CASSSESGDTEAFF. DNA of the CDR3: TGTGCCAGCAGTTCCGAGTCGGGGGACACTGAAGCTTTCTTT.

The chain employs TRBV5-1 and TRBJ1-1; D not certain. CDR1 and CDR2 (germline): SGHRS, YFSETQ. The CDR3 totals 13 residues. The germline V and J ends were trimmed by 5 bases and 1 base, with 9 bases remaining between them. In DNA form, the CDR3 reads TGCGCCAGCAGAGTAATATCGAACACTGAAGCTTTCTTT. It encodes CASRVISNTEAFF. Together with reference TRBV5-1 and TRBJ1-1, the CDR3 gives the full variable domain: KAGVTQTPRYLIKTRGQQVTLSCSPISGHRSVSWYQQTPGQGLQFLFEYFSETQRNKGNFPGRFSGRQFSNSRSEMNVSTLELGDSALYLCASRVISNTEAFFGQGTRLTVV.

The CDR3 spells CASSFHQRLNTGELFF. The CDR3 nucleotides read TGTGCCAGCAGCTTCCATCAGCGATTGAACACCGGGGAGCTGTTTTTT. The chain has TRBV5-4 and TRBJ2-2, with D unresolved. The CDR3 sequence is 16 residues long. Trimming cost V 2 bases and J 1 base, with 12 bases left between them. The germline gives CDR1 SGHNT, CDR2 YYREEE (reference sequence).

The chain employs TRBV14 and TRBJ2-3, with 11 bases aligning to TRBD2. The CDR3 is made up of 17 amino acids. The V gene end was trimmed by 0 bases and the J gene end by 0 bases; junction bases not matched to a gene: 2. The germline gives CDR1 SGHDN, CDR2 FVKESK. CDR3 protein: CASSQDRLAGSTDTQYF. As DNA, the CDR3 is TGTGCCAGCAGCCAAGATCGACTAGCGGGAAGCACAGATACGCAGTATTTT.

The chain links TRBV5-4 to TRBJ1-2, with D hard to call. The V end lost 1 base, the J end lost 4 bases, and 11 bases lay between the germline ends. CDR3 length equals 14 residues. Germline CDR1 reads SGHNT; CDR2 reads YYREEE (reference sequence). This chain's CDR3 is CASSLYREIYGYTF. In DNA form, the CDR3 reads TGTGCCAGCAGCTTGTATCGGGAGATCTATGGCTACACCTTC.

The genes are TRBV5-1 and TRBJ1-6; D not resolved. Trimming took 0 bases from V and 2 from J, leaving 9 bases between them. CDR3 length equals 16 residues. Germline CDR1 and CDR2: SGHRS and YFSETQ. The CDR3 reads CASSLAGQAYNSPLHF. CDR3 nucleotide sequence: TGCGCCAGCAGCTTGGCCGGCCAGGCCTATAATTCACCCCTCCACTTT.

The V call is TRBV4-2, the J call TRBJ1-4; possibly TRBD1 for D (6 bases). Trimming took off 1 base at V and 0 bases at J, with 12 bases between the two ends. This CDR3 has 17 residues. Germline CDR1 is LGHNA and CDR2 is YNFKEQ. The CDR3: CASSQGNREATNEKLFF. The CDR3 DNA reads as TGTGCCAGCAGCCAAGGGAACAGGGAGGCAACTAATGAAAAACTGTTTTTT.

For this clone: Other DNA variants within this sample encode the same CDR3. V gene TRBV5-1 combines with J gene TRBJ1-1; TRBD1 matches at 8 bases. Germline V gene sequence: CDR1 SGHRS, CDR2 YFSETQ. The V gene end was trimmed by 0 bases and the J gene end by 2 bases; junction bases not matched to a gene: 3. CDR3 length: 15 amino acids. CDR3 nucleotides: TGCGCCAGCAGCTTGGTAGGACAGGGAAACACTGAAGCTTTCTTT. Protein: CASSLVGQGNTEAFF.

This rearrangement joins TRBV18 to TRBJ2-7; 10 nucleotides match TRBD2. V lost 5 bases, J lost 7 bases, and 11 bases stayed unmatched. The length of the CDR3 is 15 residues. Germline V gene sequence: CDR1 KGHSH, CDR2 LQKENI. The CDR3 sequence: CASSKVEREGEEQYF. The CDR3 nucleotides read TGTGCCAGCTCAAAAGTGGAGCGGGAGGGAGAAGAGCAGTACTTC.

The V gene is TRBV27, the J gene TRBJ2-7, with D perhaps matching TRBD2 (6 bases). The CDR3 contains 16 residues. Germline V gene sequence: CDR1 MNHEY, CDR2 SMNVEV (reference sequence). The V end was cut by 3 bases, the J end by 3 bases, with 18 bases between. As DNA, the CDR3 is TGTGCCAGCAGTTTTGCACTAGAGGAGGGCCTCTACGAGCAGTACTTC. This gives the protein CASSFALEEGLYEQYF.

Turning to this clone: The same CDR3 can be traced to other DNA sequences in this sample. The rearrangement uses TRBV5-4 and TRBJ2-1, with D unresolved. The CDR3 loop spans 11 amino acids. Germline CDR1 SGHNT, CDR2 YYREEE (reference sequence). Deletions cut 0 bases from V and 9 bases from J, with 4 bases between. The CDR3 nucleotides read TGTGCCAGCAGCTTGGCGGGTGAGCAGTTCTTC. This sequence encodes CASSLAGEQFF.

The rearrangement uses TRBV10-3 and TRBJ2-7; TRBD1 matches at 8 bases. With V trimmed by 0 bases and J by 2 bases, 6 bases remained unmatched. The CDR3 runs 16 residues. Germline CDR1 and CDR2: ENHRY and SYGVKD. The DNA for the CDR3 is TGTGCCATCAGTGAGTCCAGGACAGGGTGGGCCTACGAGCAGTACTTC. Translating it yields CAISESRTGWAYEQYF.

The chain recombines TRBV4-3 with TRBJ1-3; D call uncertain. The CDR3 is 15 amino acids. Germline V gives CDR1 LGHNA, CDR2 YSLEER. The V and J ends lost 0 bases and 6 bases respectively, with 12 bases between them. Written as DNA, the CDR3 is TGCGCCAGCAGCCAAGATGGGTTGTTGGAAAACACCATATATTTT. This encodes CASSQDGLLENTIYF.

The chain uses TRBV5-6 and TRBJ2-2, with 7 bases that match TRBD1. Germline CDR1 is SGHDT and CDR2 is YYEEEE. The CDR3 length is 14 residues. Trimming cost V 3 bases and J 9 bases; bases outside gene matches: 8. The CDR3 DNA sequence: TGTGCCAGCAGCTCCCTGGAAGGGGGCCGGGAGCTGTTTTTT. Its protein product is CASSSLEGGRELFF.

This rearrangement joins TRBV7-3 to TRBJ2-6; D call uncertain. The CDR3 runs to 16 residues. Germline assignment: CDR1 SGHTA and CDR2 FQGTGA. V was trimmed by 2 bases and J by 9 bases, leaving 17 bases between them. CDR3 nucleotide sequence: TGTGCCAGCAGCTTACTCGGAAATGTTGTAGGCAACGTCCTGACTTTC. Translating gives CASSLLGNVVGNVLTF.

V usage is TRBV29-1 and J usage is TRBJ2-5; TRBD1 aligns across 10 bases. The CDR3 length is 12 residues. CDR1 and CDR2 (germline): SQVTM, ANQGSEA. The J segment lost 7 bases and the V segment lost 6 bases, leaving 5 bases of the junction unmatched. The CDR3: CSVDRGSGTQYF. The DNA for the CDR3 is TGCAGCGTGGACAGGGGGTCAGGGACCCAGTACTTC.

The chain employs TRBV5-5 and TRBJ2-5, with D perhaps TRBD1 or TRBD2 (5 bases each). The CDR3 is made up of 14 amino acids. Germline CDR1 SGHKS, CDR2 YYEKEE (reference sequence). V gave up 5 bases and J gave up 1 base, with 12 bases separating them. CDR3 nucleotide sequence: TGTGCCAGCAGTGGGTCCGGGACCCAAGAGACCCAGTACTTC. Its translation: CASSGSGTQETQYF.

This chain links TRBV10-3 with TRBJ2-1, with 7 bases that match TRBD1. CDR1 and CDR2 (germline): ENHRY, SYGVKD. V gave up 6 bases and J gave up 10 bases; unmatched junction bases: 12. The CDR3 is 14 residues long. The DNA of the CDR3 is TGTGCCATCAGCCGAATAGAACCAGGGGGAGAGCAGTTCTTC. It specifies CAISRIEPGGEQFF.